The 8 T cell receptor beta chains presented below share a single source sample, sequenced in a study of blood T cell repertoires in COVID-19. TCRdb's copy holds only in-frame clones and misses some; the assay was immunoSEQ multiplex PCR. The sample carries a few hundred thousand clones, about 81% recorded once. Input material: PBMCs or T cells enriched from blood (not recorded which). The receptors shown here come from a man in his forties who had recovered from COVID-19.

The rearrangement uses TRBV9 and TRBJ2-2; no clear D. The CDR3 totals 13 residues. Germline V gene sequence: CDR1 SGDLS, CDR2 YYNGEE. V dropped 3 bases and J dropped 7 bases, with 10 bases sitting between them. For the CDR3, the DNA is TGTGCCAGCAGCGGAGCCCTTAACGGGGAGCTGTTTTTT. Its protein product is CASSGALNGELFF.

The gene calls are TRBV11-3 and TRBJ2-3; 11 bases are a match to TRBD1. Germline V lookup: CDR1 SGHNT, CDR2 YENEEA. The V and J ends lost 5 bases and 6 bases, in that order; junction bases with no gene match: 7. This CDR3 is built from 15 residues. The CDR3 reads CASSPGGQGGDTQYF. Written as DNA, the CDR3 is TGTGCCAGCAGCCCCGGGGGACAGGGGGGGGATACGCAGTATTTT.

This clone was observed a few times. J is TRBJ2-3 and V is TRBV19; 8 bases align to TRBD2. The CDR3 loop spans 14 amino acids. V lost 10 bases to trimming and J lost 4 bases; unmatched junction nucleotides: 10. The V gene's germline CDR1 is LNHDA and CDR2 SQIVND (reference sequence). The CDR3 DNA sequence: TGTGCCACCCAAAGCGGGGGTTTCGCAGATACGCAGTATTTT. Translation: CATQSGGFADTQYF.

V and J are TRBV5-1 and TRBJ2-1; unclear D gene. The CDR3 spans 15 residues. Germline V gene lookup returns CDR1 SGHRS and CDR2 YFSETQ. Trimming left V 1 base short and J 3 bases short, with 11 bases between. This CDR3 reads CASSLQVRNYNEQFF. The CDR3 bases are TGCGCCAGCAGCTTGCAGGTCCGGAACTACAATGAGCAGTTCTTC.

This clone was counted between two and nine times. The rearrangement uses TRBV7-2 and TRBJ2-3; TRBD2 agrees at 8 bases. Germline lookup yields CDR1 SGHTA and CDR2 FQGNSA. V was clipped by 7 bases and J by 2 bases; unmatched bases: 8. This CDR3 contains 15 residues. As DNA, the CDR3 is TGTGCCAGCATCTTGAGCGGGGGAGTCACAGATACGCAGTATTTT. The encoded protein is CASILSGGVTDTQYF.

The genes are TRBV24-1 and TRBJ1-4, with D unclear. V was clipped by 8 bases and J by 5 bases, with 23 bases between them. The CDR3 sequence is 17 residues long. Germline V gene data show CDR1 as KGHDR and CDR2 as SFDVKD. This chain's CDR3 is CATKWLVLGLPNEKLFF. For the CDR3, the DNA is TGTGCCACCAAATGGTTAGTTCTCGGACTTCCCAATGAAAAACTGTTTTTT.

The V call is TRBV11-1, the J call TRBJ2-7; 8 nucleotides match TRBD2. This CDR3 comprises 14 residues. CDR1 is SGHAT, CDR2 FQDESV, per germline (reference sequence). V gave up 4 bases and J gave up 2 bases; unmatched junction bases: 4. As DNA, the CDR3 is TGTGCCAGCAGCTCCCAGCGGGAGCCCTACGAGCAGTACTTC. This encodes CASSSQREPYEQYF.

V is TRBV11-2 and J is TRBJ1-6, with 7 positions matching TRBD1. Per germline, CDR1 SGHAT and CDR2 FQNNGV. The CDR3 covers 15 residues. After removal of 5 bases from V and 6 bases from J, the junction contained 7 bases not matched to a gene. The CDR3 protein is CASSAQQGPNSPLHF. CDR3 nucleotides: TGTGCCAGCAGCGCCCAACAGGGGCCTAATTCACCCCTCCACTTT.